This TCR beta chain was retrieved from a study of T-cell memory formation after mild COVID-19. About the study: Each donor largely had its own TCR clusters.

TCRdb re-derived calls from the 5' RACE reads in MiXCR, one entry per CDR3 protein. The sample holds approximately 560,000 distinct CDR3 sequences; around 15% are singletons and the top ten take roughly 8%. Study-level points and caveats: Memory sampled before infection contained some responding clones, suggesting cross-reactive memory joined. CD4+ clones that contracted lay mainly in CM and EM; CD8+ ones lay in EMRA.

The CDR3 runs to 14 residues. J gave up 8 bases and V 5 bases, and 5 bases lay outside the gene matches. Germline-derived CDR1 and CDR2 are LGHNA and YNFKEQ. Concerning this clonotype itself: Its antigen is currently unknown.

Sequenced: PBMCs or a T cell subset sorted from them (not recorded which). This sequence was found in an adult woman who had mild COVID-19 (a few samples of this study predate the infection). Cell type and time point are not known. The rearrangement links TRBV4-2 to TRBJ2-1; 11 nucleotides line up with TRBD2. CDR3 sequence (DNA): TGTGCCAGCAGCACTTTACTAGCGGGGGATGAGCAGTTCTTC. Its protein is CASSTLLAGDEQFF.